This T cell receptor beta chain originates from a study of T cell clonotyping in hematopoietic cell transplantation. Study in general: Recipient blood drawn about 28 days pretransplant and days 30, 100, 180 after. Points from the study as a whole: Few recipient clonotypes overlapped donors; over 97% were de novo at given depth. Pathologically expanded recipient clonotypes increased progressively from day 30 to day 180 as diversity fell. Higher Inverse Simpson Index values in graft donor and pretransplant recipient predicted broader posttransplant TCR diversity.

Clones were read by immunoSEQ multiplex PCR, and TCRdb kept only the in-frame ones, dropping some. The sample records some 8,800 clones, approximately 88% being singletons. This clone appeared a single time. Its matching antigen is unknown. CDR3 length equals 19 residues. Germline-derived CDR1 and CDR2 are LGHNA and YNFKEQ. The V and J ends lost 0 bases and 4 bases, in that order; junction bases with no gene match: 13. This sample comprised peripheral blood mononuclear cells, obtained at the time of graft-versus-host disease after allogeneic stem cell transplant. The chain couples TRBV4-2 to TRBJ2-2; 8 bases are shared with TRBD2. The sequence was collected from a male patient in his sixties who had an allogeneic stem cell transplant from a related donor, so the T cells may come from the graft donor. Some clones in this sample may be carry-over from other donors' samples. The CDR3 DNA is TGTGCCAGCAGCCAAGATCCTCAAACGGGGGGGGGAAGCACCGGGGAGCTGTTTTTT. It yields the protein CASSQDPQTGGGSTGELFF.